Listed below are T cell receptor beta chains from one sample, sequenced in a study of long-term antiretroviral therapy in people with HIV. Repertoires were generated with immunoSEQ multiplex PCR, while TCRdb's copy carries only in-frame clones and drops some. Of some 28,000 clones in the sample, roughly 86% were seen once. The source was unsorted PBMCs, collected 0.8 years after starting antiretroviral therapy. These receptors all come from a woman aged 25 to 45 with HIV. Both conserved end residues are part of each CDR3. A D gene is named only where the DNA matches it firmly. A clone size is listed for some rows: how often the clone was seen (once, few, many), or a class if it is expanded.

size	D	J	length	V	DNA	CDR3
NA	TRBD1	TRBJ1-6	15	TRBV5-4	TGTGCCAGCAGCGCTGACAGGGTATTAAGTTCACCCCTCCACTTT	CASSADRVLSSPLHF
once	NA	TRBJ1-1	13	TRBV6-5	TGTGCCATCGGACGGGCAGGGGACACTGAAGCTTTCTTT	CAIGRAGDTEAFF
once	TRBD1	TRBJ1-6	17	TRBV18	TGTGCCAGCTCACCACCCGGGGTCGACAGGGGAGATGCACCCCTCCACTTT	CASSPPGVDRGDAPLHF
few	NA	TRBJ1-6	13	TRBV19	TGTGCCAGTAGACCCTCCGGGGACTCGCCCCTCCACTTT	CASRPSGDSPLHF
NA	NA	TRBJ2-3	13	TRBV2	TGTGCCAGCGTCGGGACCGCCATTAATACGCAGTATTTT	CASVGTAINTQYF
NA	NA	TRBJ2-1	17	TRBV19	TGTGCCAGTAAACCCCCCCCGGACTCCAGCTCCTACAATGAGCAGTTCTTC	CASKPPPDSSSYNEQFF
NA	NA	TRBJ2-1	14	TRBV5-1	TGCGCCAGCAGCTTTACAGGTGGGGTGGAAGAGCAGTTCTTC	CASSFTGGVEEQFF
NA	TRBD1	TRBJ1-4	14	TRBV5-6	TGTGCCAGCAGCTTGACCCGGGACAGTGAAAAACTGTTTTTT	CASSLTRDSEKLFF
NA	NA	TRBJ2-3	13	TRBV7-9	TGTGCCAGCAGCTTAGGGAGGACAGATACGCAGTATTTT	CASSLGRTDTQYF
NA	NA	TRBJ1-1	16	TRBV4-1	TGCGCCAGCAGCCAAGTAAGCCCGGGGGGGAACACTGAAGCTTTCTTT	CASSQVSPGGNTEAFF
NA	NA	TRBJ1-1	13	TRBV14	TGTGCCAGCAGCCAGGGGGGTCACTTGGGAGCTTTCTTT	CASSQGGHLGAFF
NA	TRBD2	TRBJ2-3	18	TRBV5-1	TGCGCCAGCAGTTTAGGGCTACTAGCGGGGGGGCTTACAGATACGCAGTATTTT	CASSLGLLAGGLTDTQYF
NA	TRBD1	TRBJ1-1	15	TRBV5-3	TGTGCCAGAAGCTTTGGGCCGACAGGGAGGGGCGAAGCTTTCTTT	CARSFGPTGRGEAFF
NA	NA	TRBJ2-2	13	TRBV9	TGTGCCAGCAAAGGGGGGAGGGACGGGGAGCTGTTTTTT	CASKGGRDGELFF
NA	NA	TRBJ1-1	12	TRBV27	TGTGCCAGCAGCCACATGGGCACTGAAGCTTTCTTT	CASSHMGTEAFF
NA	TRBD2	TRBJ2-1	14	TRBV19	TGTGCCAGTAAAGGCCCTAGCGGGGGACACGAGCAGTTCTTC	CASKGPSGGHEQFF
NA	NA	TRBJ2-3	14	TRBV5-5	TGTGCCAGCAGCTTGGAGCGCCTCACAGATACGCAGTATTTT	CASSLERLTDTQYF
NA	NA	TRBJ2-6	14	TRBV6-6	TGTGCCACGATCCGGAGCTCTGGGGCCAACGTCCTGACTTTC	CATIRSSGANVLTF
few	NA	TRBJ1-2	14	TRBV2	TGTGCCAGCAGTGGGGTAGTAGGGCACTATGGCTACACCTTC	CASSGVVGHYGYTF
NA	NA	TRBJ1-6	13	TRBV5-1	TGCGCCAGCAGCTTGGAGGGGAATTCACCCCTCCACTTT	CASSLEGNSPLHF
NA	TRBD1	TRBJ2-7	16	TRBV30	TGTGCCTGCCCCACCGGCCCGGGACAGGGTTCCCACGAGCAGTACTTC	CACPTGPGQGSHEQYF
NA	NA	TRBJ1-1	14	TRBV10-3	TGTGCCATCAGTGAGTCTCTTGGGGGGACTGAAGCTTTCTTT	CAISESLGGTEAFF
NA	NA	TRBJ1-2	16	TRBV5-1	TGCGCCAGCAGCGTAGGACAGTCCTTTCTTAACTATGGCTACACCTTC	CASSVGQSFLNYGYTF
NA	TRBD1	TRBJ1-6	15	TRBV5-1	TGCGCCAGCAGGATACAGGGGTTAGATAATTCACCCCTCCACTTT	CASRIQGLDNSPLHF
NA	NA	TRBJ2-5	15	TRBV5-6	TGTGCCAGCAGCTCCGTTATGTTCAACGAGAAGACCCAGTACTTC	CASSSVMFNEKTQYF
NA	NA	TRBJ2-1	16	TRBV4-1	TGCGCCAGCAGCCAAGTCGCCCTCAGCTCCTACAATGAGCAGTTCTTC	CASSQVALSSYNEQFF
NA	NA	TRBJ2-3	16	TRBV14	TGTGCCAGCAGCCAGGGGAATAGCCCAAGCACAGATACGCAGTATTTT	CASSQGNSPSTDTQYF
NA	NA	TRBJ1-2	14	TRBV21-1	TGTGCCAGCAGCAAAGAAACAGGGGTGGATGGCTACACCTTC	CASSKETGVDGYTF
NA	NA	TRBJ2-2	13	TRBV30	TGTGCCTGGAGGATAGGGAACACCGGGGAGCTGTTTTTT	CAWRIGNTGELFF
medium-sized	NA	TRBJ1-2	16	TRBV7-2	TGTGCCAGCAGCCCCCTCGGGACCTCGTTCTTCTATGGCTACACCTTC	CASSPLGTSFFYGYTF
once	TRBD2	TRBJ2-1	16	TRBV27	TGTGCCAGCAGGCGGTCGACTAGCGGGGGGGACAATGAGCAGTTCTTC	CASRRSTSGGDNEQFF
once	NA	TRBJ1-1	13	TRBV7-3	TGTGCCAGCAGCTTAGGGCTCACAACTGAAGCTTTCTTT	CASSLGLTTEAFF
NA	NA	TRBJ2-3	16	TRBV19	TGTGCCAGTAGTCATTTCCCCGCGGATAGCACAGATACGCAGTATTTT	CASSHFPADSTDTQYF
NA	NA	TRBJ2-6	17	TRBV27	TGTGCCAGCAGTCCCACCTGGGGGTTATCTGGGGCCAACGTCCTGACTTTC	CASSPTWGLSGANVLTF
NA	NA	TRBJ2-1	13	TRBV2	TGTGCCAGCTCGACGGGGTCCTACAATGAGCAGTTCTTC	CASSTGSYNEQFF
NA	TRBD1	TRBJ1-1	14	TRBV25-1	TGTGCCAGCAGTGATCCCCTCGGACAGGGGAGGGCTTTCTTT	CASSDPLGQGRAFF
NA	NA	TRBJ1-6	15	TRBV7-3	TGTGCCAGCAGCCAGGACAGATCCTATAATTCACCCCTCCACTTT	CASSQDRSYNSPLHF
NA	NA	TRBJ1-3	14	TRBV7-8	TGTGCCAGCAGCCTCCAACTGACTGGAGACACCATATATTTT	CASSLQLTGDTIYF
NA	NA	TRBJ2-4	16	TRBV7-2	TGTGCCAGCAGCCAAGCCGGCGGGGCAGCCAAAAACATTCAGTACTTC	CASSQAGGAAKNIQYF
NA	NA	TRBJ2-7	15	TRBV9	TGTGCCAGCAGCGTAGGGGGCCAGGGTATGCACGAGCAGTACTTC	CASSVGGQGMHEQYF
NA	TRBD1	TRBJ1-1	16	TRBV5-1	TGCGCCAGCAGCCCCGGAGCAGGGGGCGCTAACACTGAAGCTTTCTTT	CASSPGAGGANTEAFF
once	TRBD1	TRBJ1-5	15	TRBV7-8	TGTGCCAGCAGCTTGGGGACAGGGCTTAAGCAGCCCCAGCATTTT	CASSLGTGLKQPQHF
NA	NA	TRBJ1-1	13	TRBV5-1	TGCGCCAGCAGCTTGGAGGGTTGGTCGGAGGCTTTCTTT	CASSLEGWSEAFF
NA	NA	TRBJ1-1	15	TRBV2	TGTGCCAGCAGTGGACCGGACACTTTGAACACTGAAGCTTTCTTT	CASSGPDTLNTEAFF
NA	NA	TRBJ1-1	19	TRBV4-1	TGCGCCAGCAGCCCTCCAGCCACGGGGGGTGAAGCTGGGAACACTGAAGCTTTCTTT	CASSPPATGGEAGNTEAFF
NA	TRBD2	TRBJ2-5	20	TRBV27	TGTGCCAGCAGTTTCCCTAGCGGGGTGATCGAAGAATCCCCCCAAGAGACCCAGTACTTC	CASSFPSGVIEESPQETQYF
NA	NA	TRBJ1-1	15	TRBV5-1	TGCGCCAGCAGCCTGTCCCCAGGGGCTGGCACTGAAGCTTTCTTT	CASSLSPGAGTEAFF
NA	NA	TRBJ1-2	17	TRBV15	TGTGCCACCAGCAGAGATCCCATTGACAGCCTTAACTATGGCTACACCTTC	CATSRDPIDSLNYGYTF
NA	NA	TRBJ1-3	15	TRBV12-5	TGTGCTAGTGGACCCGACGTTGGCTCTGGAAACACCATATATTTT	CASGPDVGSGNTIYF
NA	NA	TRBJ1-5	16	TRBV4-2	TGTGCCAGCAGCCAACAAGACAACTTAAGTCCTCAGCCCCAGCATTTT	CASSQQDNLSPQPQHF
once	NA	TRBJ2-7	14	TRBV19	TGTGCCAGTAGTATCCGGGGGGCACCCTACGAGCAGTACTTC	CASSIRGAPYEQYF
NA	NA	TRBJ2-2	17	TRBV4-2	TGTGCCAGCAGCCAAGAAAGTTGGCTAGCAAACACCGGGGAGCTGTTTTTT	CASSQESWLANTGELFF
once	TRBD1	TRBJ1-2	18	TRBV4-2	TGTGCCAGCAGCCAAGTCACCGGAGGGGACAGGGGGCATTTTGGCTACACCTTC	CASSQVTGGDRGHFGYTF
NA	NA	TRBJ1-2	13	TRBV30	TGTGCCTGGAGTGTCCAGGCAAACTATGGCTACACCTTC	CAWSVQANYGYTF
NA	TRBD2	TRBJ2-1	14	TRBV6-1	TGTGCCGTCCCCGGGACTAGCGGGACGGATGAGCAGTTCTTC	CAVPGTSGTDEQFF
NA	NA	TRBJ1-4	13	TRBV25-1	TGTGCCAGCACGCCCGGCGGACACGAAAAACTGTTTTTT	CASTPGGHEKLFF
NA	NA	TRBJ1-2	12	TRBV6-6	TGTGCCAGCAGACAAGGCGGTTATGGCTACACCTTC	CASRQGGYGYTF
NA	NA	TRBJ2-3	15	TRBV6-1	TGTGCCAGCAGTGAAGAACACACAGCCACAGATACGCAGTATTTT	CASSEEHTATDTQYF
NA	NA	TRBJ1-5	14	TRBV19	TGTGCCAGTAGTTATCTGGGGCTTGGTCAGCCCCAGCATTTT	CASSYLGLGQPQHF
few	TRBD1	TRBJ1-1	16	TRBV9	TGTGCCAGCAGCGGCCGACAGGGGATCGGGAACACTGAAGCTTTCTTT	CASSGRQGIGNTEAFF